Below, 19 T cell receptor beta chains from the same sample are listed, as sequenced in a study of T cells in localized non-small cell lung cancer (dated by TCRdb to 2020 to 2021). The library was built by means of the immunoSEQ multiplex PCR assay. Imported from immuneACCESS, the table was reduced by TCRdb to in-frame sequences with V and J called. These copies leave out some clones; in studies compared against another copy, an unresolved V gene accounts for under half, and the cause of the remainder is not known. For this sample the table gives roughly 23,000 clones, of which approximately 88% were detected only once. Jointly, the top ten make up approximately 12% of the sample. Source: peripheral blood, taken before any cancer treatment. The receptor source for this set is a male donor aged 60 or over with stage I lung adenocarcinoma.

The chain carries TRBV18 and TRBJ2-1, with 12 bases lining up with TRBD1. Trimming cost V 1 base and J 1 base; bases outside gene matches: 5. In germline, CDR1 is KGHSH, CDR2 LQKENI. This CDR3 spans 18 amino acids. The CDR3 loop reads CASSPRDRGPTSYNEQFF. The CDR3 region has the DNA TGTGCCAGCTCACCACGGGACAGGGGGCCTACATCCTACAATGAGCAGTTCTTC.

This sequence joins TRBV5-5 and TRBJ2-5, with 8 positions matching TRBD2. CDR1 and CDR2 from the germline V gene are SGHKS and YYEKEE (reference sequence). V shed 0 bases and J 3 bases; nucleotides not matched to a gene: 10. The CDR3 length is 17 residues. For the CDR3, the DNA is TGTGCCAGCAGCTTGGGGCTAGCGGGTACTTATAAAGAGACCCAGTACTTC. As protein: CASSLGLAGTYKETQYF.

V is TRBV7-2 and J is TRBJ2-5; D is possibly TRBD1 (6 bases). V was shortened by 5 bases and J by 0 bases, with 16 bases between the two germline ends. The CDR3 covers 16 residues. Germline V gives CDR1 SGHTA, CDR2 FQGNSA. The DNA of the CDR3 is TGTGCCAGCAGCCCAGATTGGCAGGGGTACCAAGAGACCCAGTACTTC. Amino acids: CASSPDWQGYQETQYF. The entire variable domain, with the rest obtained from reference TRBV7-2 and TRBJ2-5, is as follows: GAGVSQSPSNKVTEKGKDVELRCDPISGHTALYWYRQSLGQGLEFLIYFQGNSAPDKSGLPSDRFSAERTGGSVSTLTIQRTQQEDSAVYLCASSPDWQGYQETQYFGPGTRLLVL.

The chain links TRBV10-1 to TRBJ2-3, with D hard to call. The CDR3 loop spans 12 amino acids. Trimming cost V 0 bases and J 4 bases, with 2 bases left between them. Per the germline V gene, CDR1 is WNHNN and CDR2 is SYGVQD (reference sequence). CDR3 amino acids: CASSESPDTQYF. CDR3 in DNA: TGCGCCAGCAGTGAGTCGCCAGATACGCAGTATTTT.

The V gene is TRBV2, the J gene TRBJ1-5; D is possibly TRBD1 (5 bases). This CDR3 region has 19 residues. CDR1 SNHLY and CDR2 FYNNEI come from the germline V gene. V gave up 2 bases and J gave up 7 bases, with 27 bases separating them. In DNA, the CDR3 is TGTGCCAGCAGTGAAAGCGTATTTAGTGGTTCGGGGGGTCACCAGCCCCAGCATTTT. As protein: CASSESVFSGSGGHQPQHF.

This chain connects TRBV30 to TRBJ2-5, with D uncertain. Trimming pared 2 bases from V and 7 bases from J, leaving 17 bases between. The CDR3 has 14 amino acids. Germline-derived CDR1 and CDR2 are GTSNPN and SVGIG (reference sequence). The CDR3 region has the DNA TGTGCCTGGAGTTCCCGAGACATAGGTTGGACCCAGTACTTC. Its translation: CAWSSRDIGWTQYF.

The chain carries TRBV19 and TRBJ2-6; D is undetermined. Germline V lookup: CDR1 LNHDA, CDR2 SQIVND (reference sequence). Trimming removed 6 bases from V and 0 bases from J, with 9 bases in between. CDR3 length: 15 amino acids. CDR3 protein: CASSVLGSGANVLTF. The CDR3 region has the DNA TGTGCCAGTAGCGTCCTTGGCTCTGGGGCCAACGTCCTGACTTTC.

The chain employs TRBV29-1 and TRBJ1-2, with TRBD1 as a possible D gene (6 bases). Germline CDR1 SQVTM, CDR2 ANQGSEA. This CDR3 has 13 amino acids. Between the trimmed V and J ends, which lost 2 bases and 2 bases, there was a span of 9 bases. The CDR3 protein is CSVETGNNYGYTF. The CDR3 region has the DNA TGCAGCGTTGAAACAGGGAACAACTATGGCTACACCTTC. The variable domain in full, with the rest retrieved from reference TRBV29-1 and TRBJ1-2, is SAVISQKPSRDICQRGTSLTIQCQVDSQVTMMFWYRQQPGQSLTLIATANQGSEATYESGFVIDKFPISRPNLTFSTLTVSNMSPEDSSIYLCSVETGNNYGYTFGSGTRLTVV.

This chain links TRBV7-6 with TRBJ2-5, with D possibly TRBD2 on 5 matching bases. The ends were cut back, 1 base at V and 5 bases at J, with 11 bases in the middle. This CDR3 is built from 14 residues. CDR1 SGHVS and CDR2 FNYEAQ come from the germline V gene. The CDR3 sequence is CASSLGAGGETQYF. CDR3 in DNA: TGTGCCAGCAGCTTAGGGGCGGGCGGGGAGACCCAGTACTTC.

This rearrangement joins TRBV7-6 to TRBJ2-1; the D is unclear. This CDR3 has 12 residues. Deletions cut 1 base from V and 8 bases from J, with 6 bases between. Germline CDR1 is SGHVS and CDR2 is FNYEAQ. The CDR3 sequence: CASSLDLDEQFF. The DNA for the CDR3 is TGTGCCAGCAGCTTAGATTTAGATGAGCAGTTCTTC. The full variable domain, its missing parts supplied by reference TRBV7-6 and TRBJ2-1, is GAGVSQSPRYKVTKRGQDVALRCDPISGHVSLYWYRQALGQGPEFLTYFNYEAQQDKSGLPNDRFSAERPEGSISTLTIQRTEQRDSAMYRCASSLDLDEQFFGPGTRLTVL.

The chain joins TRBV5-1 to TRBJ1-4; no clear D. Germline V gene sequence: CDR1 SGHRS, CDR2 YFSETQ. This CDR3 has 15 residues. V was clipped by 1 base and J by 6 bases, with 13 bases between them. CDR3 DNA: TGCGCCAGCAGCTTGTTGGCGAACCGCGATGAAAAACTGTTTTTT. Amino acid sequence: CASSLLANRDEKLFF.

This clone was detected only a few times. The rearrangement links TRBV7-8 to TRBJ2-1, with D uncertain. V was cut by 5 bases and J by 5 bases, with 4 bases left in between. The CDR3 sequence is 11 residues long. CDR1 SGHVS and CDR2 FQNEAQ come from the germline V gene. The CDR3 bases are TGTGCCAGCAGCCCGCACAATGAGCAGTTCTTC. It yields the protein CASSPHNEQFF.

The chain uses TRBV7-2 and TRBJ2-1, with a weak D call TRBD2 (7 bases). Trimming took 5 bases from V and 4 from J, leaving 18 bases between them. Germline-derived CDR1 and CDR2 are SGHTA and FQGNSA. The CDR3 covers 16 residues. This chain's CDR3 is CASSPWGGLGYNEQFF. The CDR3, as DNA: TGTGCCAGCAGCCCCTGGGGGGGCTTAGGTTACAATGAGCAGTTCTTC.

The rearrangement links TRBV6-5 to TRBJ1-2, with 7 bases matching TRBD1. The CDR3 extends over 14 amino acids. Losses at the gene ends were 6 bases for V and 4 bases for J; bases not matched to a gene: 8. CDR1 is MNHEY and CDR2 is SVGAGI in the germline V gene. CDR3 region: CASRSRQGSYGYTF. CDR3 nucleotide sequence: TGTGCCAGCAGATCCAGACAGGGATCCTATGGCTACACCTTC.

The rearrangement uses TRBV28 and TRBJ1-5; D is uncertain. Per the germline V gene, CDR1 is MDHEN and CDR2 is SYDVKM. V was pared by 6 bases and J by 5 bases, with 14 bases between. The CDR3 runs 14 residues. Here the CDR3 DNA reads TGTGCCAGCAGCACCTCCGGTAGGCATCAGCCCCAGCATTTT. Its protein product is CASSTSGRHQPQHF.

The chain has TRBV6-5 and TRBJ2-7, with 7 bases aligning to TRBD1. The CDR3 spans 15 residues. Germline V CDR1 and CDR2: MNHEY, SVGAGI. J lost 2 bases, V lost 5 bases, and 9 bases had no gene match. In nucleotides, the CDR3 is TGTGCCAGCAGTCTACAGGGGACAGATACCTACGAGCAGTACTTC. Translation: CASSLQGTDTYEQYF.

The V call is TRBV5-1, the J call TRBJ2-5, with D perhaps matching TRBD1 or TRBD2 (5 bases each). With 1 base removed from V and 2 bases from J, the gap between germline ends came to 15 bases. Germline CDR1 reads SGHRS; CDR2 reads YFSETQ. The CDR3 is made up of 16 amino acids. This CDR3 is CASSLHKGTLQETQYF. The DNA for the CDR3 is TGCGCCAGCAGCTTGCATAAGGGGACCCTTCAAGAGACCCAGTACTTC.

The genes are TRBV6-4 and TRBJ2-2; weak D call: TRBD2 (5 bases). CDR3 size: 14 residues. With 6 bases removed from V and 5 bases from J, the gap between germline ends came to 13 bases. Germline V gene sequence: CDR1 MRHNA, CDR2 SNTAGT. The CDR3 sequence: CASRRGRGTGELFF. The CDR3 coding sequence is TGTGCCAGCAGAAGAGGGAGAGGTACCGGGGAGCTGTTTTTT.

J is TRBJ2-3 and V is TRBV2, with 7 nucleotides matching TRBD2. This CDR3 spans 15 amino acids. With V trimmed by 3 bases and J by 6 bases, 9 bases remained unmatched. Per germline, CDR1 SNHLY and CDR2 FYNNEI. CDR3 loop: CASSETSLGWDTQYF. The CDR3 bases are TGTGCCAGCAGTGAGACTAGCCTGGGGTGGGATACGCAGTATTTT.